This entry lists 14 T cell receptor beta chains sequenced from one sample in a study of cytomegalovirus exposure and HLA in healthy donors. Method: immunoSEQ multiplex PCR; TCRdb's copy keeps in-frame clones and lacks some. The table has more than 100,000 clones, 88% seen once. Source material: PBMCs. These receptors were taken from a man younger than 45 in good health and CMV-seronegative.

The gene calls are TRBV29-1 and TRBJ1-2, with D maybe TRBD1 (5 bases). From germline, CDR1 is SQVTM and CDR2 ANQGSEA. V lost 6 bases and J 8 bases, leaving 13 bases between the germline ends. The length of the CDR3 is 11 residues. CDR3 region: CSVVKGNGYTF. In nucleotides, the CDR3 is TGCAGCGTCGTGAAGGGGAACGGCTACACCTTC.

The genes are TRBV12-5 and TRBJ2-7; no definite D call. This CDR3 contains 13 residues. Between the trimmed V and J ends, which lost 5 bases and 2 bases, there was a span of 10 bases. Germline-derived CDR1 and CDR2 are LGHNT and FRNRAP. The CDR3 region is CASGADGAYEQYF. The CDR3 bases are TGTGCTAGTGGTGCCGACGGAGCCTACGAGCAGTACTTC.

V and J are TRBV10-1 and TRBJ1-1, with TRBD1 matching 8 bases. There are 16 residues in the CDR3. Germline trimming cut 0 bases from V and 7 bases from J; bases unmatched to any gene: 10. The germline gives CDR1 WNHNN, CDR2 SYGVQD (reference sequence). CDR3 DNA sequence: TGCGCCAGCAGTGAGTCGAGAGCAGGGGGCGTAGGTGAAGCTTTCTTT. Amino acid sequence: CASSESRAGGVGEAFF.

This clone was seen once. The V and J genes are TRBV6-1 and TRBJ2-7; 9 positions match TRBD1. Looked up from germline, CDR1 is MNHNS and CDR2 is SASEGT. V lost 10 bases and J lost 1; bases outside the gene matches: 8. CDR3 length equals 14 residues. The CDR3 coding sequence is TGTGCCACCGGGACAGGGAAGACTTCCTACGAGCAGTACTTC. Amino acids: CATGTGKTSYEQYF.

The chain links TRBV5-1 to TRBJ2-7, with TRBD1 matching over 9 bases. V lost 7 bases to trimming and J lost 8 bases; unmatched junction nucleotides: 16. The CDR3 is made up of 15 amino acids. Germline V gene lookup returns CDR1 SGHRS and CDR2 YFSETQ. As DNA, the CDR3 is TGCGCCAGCGCATATTCCCGGGACAGGGCGGGAAAGCAGTACTTC. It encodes CASAYSRDRAGKQYF.

The CDR3 protein is CATSRDQGAFSETQYF. The DNA for the CDR3 is TGTGCCACCAGCAGAGACCAGGGGGCGTTCTCGGAGACCCAGTACTTC. This chain connects TRBV15 to TRBJ2-5; TRBD1 matches at 8 bases. The trim removed 0 bases at V and 5 bases at J, leaving 8 bases unmatched. CDR1 is LNHNV, CDR2 YYDKDF, per germline (reference sequence). The CDR3 runs 16 residues.

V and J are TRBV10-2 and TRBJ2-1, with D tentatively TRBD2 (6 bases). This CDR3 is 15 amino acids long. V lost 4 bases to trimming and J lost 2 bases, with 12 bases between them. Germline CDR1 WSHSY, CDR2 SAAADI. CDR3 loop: CASSGAGSAYNEQFF. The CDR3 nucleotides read TGCGCCAGCAGTGGGGCCGGGAGCGCCTACAATGAGCAGTTCTTC.

CDR3 sequence: CASRNRTGQETQYF. The CDR3 DNA follows: TGTGCCAGCAGAAATAGGACAGGACAAGAGACCCAGTACTTC. The V gene is TRBV2, the J gene TRBJ2-5, with 7 bases that match TRBD1. The germline gives CDR1 SNHLY, CDR2 FYNNEI. This CDR3 has 14 amino acids. V shed 6 bases, J shed 2 bases, and the junction held 6 bases outside the gene matches.

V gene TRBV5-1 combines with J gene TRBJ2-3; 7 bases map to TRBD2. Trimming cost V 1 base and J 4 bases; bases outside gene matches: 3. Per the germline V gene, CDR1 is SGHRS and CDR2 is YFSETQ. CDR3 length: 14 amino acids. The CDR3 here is CASSLTGGADTQYF. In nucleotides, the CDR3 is TGCGCCAGCAGCTTGACGGGAGGTGCAGATACGCAGTATTTT. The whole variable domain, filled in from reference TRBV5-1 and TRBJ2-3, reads KAGVTQTPRYLIKTRGQQVTLSCSPISGHRSVSWYQQTPGQGLQFLFEYFSETQRNKGNFPGRFSGRQFSNSRSEMNVSTLELGDSALYLCASSLTGGADTQYFGPGTRLTVL.

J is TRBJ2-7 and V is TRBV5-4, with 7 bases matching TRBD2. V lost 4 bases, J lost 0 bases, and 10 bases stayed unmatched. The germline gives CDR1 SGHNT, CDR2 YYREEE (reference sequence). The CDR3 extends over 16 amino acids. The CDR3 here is CASSRPSLADSYEQYF. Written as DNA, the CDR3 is TGTGCCAGCAGCCGTCCCAGTCTAGCGGACTCCTACGAGCAGTACTTC.

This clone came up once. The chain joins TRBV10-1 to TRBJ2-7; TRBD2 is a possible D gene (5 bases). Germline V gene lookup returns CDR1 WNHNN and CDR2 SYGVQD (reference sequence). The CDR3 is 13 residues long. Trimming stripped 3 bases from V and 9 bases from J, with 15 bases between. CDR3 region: CASSDSTEGGQYF. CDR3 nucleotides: TGCGCCAGCAGTGACTCGACTGAGGGCGGGCAGTACTTC.

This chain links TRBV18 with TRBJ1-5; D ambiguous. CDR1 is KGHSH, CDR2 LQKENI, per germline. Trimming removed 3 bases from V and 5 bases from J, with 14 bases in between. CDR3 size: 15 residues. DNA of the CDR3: TGTGCCAGCTCACCGTCGGACTCTAGGGATCAGCCCCAGCATTTT. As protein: CASSPSDSRDQPQHF.

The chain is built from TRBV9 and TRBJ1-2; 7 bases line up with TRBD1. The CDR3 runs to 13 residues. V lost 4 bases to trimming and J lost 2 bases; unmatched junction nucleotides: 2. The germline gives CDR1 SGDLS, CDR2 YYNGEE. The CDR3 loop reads CASSTTGNYGYTF. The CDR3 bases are TGTGCCAGCAGCACGACAGGGAACTATGGCTACACCTTC. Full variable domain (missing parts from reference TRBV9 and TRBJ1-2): DSGVTQTPKHLITATGQRVTLRCSPRSGDLSVYWYQQSLDQGLQFLIQYYNGEERAKGNILERFSAQQFPDLHSELNLSSLELGDSALYFCASSTTGNYGYTFGSGTRLTVV.

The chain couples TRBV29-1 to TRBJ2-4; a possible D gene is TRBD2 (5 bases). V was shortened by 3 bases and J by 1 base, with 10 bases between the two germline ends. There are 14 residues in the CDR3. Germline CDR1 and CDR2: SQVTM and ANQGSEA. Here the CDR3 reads CSVEGDRAKNIQYF. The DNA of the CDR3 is TGCAGCGTTGAGGGAGACCGCGCCAAAAACATTCAGTACTTC.